The 10 T cell receptor beta chains presented below share a single source sample, sequenced in a study of cytomegalovirus exposure and HLA in healthy donors. Method: immunoSEQ multiplex PCR; TCRdb's copy keeps in-frame clones and lacks some. The table lists 190,000 or so clones, roughly 80% of them singletons. Material for sequencing was PBMCs. Receptors were obtained from a woman in her late teens or twenties in good health and CMV-seropositive.

On this clone: Other DNA sequences in this sample translate to the same CDR3. The chain recombines TRBV2 with TRBJ2-7; 12 nucleotides match TRBD1. V was clipped by 5 bases and J by 6 bases; unmatched bases: 2. The CDR3 is 13 residues long. Germline CDR1 and CDR2: SNHLY and FYNNEI. CDR3 loop: CASSRDRGPEQYF. The CDR3 nucleotides read TGTGCCAGCAGTAGGGACAGGGGGCCCGAGCAGTACTTC.

The sample holds one count of this clone. The V gene is TRBV27, the J gene TRBJ2-7, with 7 bases identical to TRBD2. There are 15 residues in the CDR3. The trim removed 0 bases at V and 8 bases at J, leaving 10 bases unmatched. In germline, CDR1 is MNHEY, CDR2 SMNVEV (reference sequence). CDR3 loop: CASSLSGLKGLKQYF. The CDR3 DNA follows: TGTGCCAGCAGTTTATCGGGACTAAAAGGACTTAAGCAGTACTTC.

V usage is TRBV7-9 and J usage is TRBJ1-1, with 8 bases fitting TRBD1. V lost 5 bases, J lost 2 bases, and 7 bases stayed unmatched. The germline V gene encodes CDR1 SEHNR and CDR2 FQNEAQ (reference sequence). CDR3 size: 15 residues. Written as DNA, the CDR3 is TGTGCCAGCAGCCCCGGACAGGGAGTAAACACTGAAGCTTTCTTT. This encodes CASSPGQGVNTEAFF.

The chain links TRBV6-5 to TRBJ2-6, with a weak D call TRBD2 (5 bases). The CDR3 sequence is 16 residues long. CDR1 and CDR2 from the germline V gene are MNHEY and SVGAGI. Trimming removed 2 bases from V and 1 base from J, with 9 bases in between. CDR3: CASSYVRGSGANVLTF. In DNA form, the CDR3 reads TGTGCCAGCAGTTACGTTCGGGGATCTGGGGCCAACGTCCTGACTTTC.

This chain uses TRBV27 with TRBJ2-7, with 7 bases matching TRBD1. Germline CDR1 is MNHEY and CDR2 is SMNVEV (reference sequence). This CDR3 contains 13 residues. J was trimmed by 5 bases and V by 5 bases; bases with no gene match: 6. CDR3: CASSPNQGDEQYF. The CDR3 region has the DNA TGTGCCAGCAGTCCCAACCAGGGGGACGAGCAGTACTTC.

This clone was recorded once. The V call is TRBV4-1, the J call TRBJ2-1, with D maybe TRBD2 (5 bases). Trimming left V 3 bases short and J 6 bases short, with 18 bases between. The germline V gene encodes CDR1 MGHRA and CDR2 YSYEKL. This CDR3 is 16 amino acids long. The CDR3 nucleotides are TGCGCCAGCAGCCAGGTTGGACTGTCGCGGCTCAATGAGCAGTTCTTC. This encodes CASSQVGLSRLNEQFF.

Only a few counts were recorded for this clone. This chain joins TRBV5-6 and TRBJ1-2, with TRBD1 matching over 8 bases. The CDR3 length is 14 residues. J gave up 9 bases and V 4 bases, and 11 bases lay outside the gene matches. In germline, CDR1 is SGHDT, CDR2 YYEEEE. The CDR3 region has the DNA TGTGCCAGCAGCCTAGGACAGGGACGTTTCAGCTACACCTTC. It is translated as CASSLGQGRFSYTF.

The chain links TRBV10-2 to TRBJ1-1, with D unresolved. Germline CDR1 and CDR2: WSHSY and SAAADI. The CDR3 consists of 13 residues. Trimming stripped 6 bases from V and 5 bases from J, with 13 bases between. The CDR3 loop is CASRYRERTEAFF. The CDR3 DNA reads TGCGCCAGCAGGTATAGGGAGCGGACTGAAGCTTTCTTT.

CDR3 bases: TGTGCCAGCAGTGATGTGCGGGCCGGGTACTTC. This gives the protein CASSDVRAGYF. V usage is TRBV2 and J usage is TRBJ2-5, with a weak D call TRBD2 (5 bases). V was shortened by 3 bases and J by 13 bases, with 12 bases between the two germline ends. CDR3 length: 11 amino acids. Germline CDR1 and CDR2: SNHLY and FYNNEI. Using reference TRBV2 and TRBJ2-5 for the parts outside the CDR3, the full variable domain is EPEVTQTPSHQVTQMGQEVILRCVPISNHLYFYWYRQILGQKVEFLVSFYNNEISEKSEIFDDQFSVERPDGSNFTLKIRSTKLEDSAMYFCASSDVRAGYFGPGTRLLVL.

The chain combines TRBV4-3 with TRBJ1-1, with 9 nucleotides matching TRBD1. Unmatched junction bases numbered 6, after V lost 3 bases and J lost 10 bases. The CDR3 consists of 13 residues. The germline CDR1 and CDR2 sequences are LGHNA and YSLEER. CDR3 in DNA: TGCGCCAGCAGCCAGGACAGGGGTAAGGGAGCTTTCTTT. This gives the protein CASSQDRGKGAFF.